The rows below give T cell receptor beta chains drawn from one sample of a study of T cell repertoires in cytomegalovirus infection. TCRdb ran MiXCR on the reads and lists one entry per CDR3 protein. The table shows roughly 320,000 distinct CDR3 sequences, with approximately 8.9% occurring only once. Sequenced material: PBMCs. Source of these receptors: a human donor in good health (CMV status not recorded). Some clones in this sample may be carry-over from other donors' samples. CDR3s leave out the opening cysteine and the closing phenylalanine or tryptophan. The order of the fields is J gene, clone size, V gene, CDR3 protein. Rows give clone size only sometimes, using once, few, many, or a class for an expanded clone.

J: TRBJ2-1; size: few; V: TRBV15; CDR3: ATSHPAAPRGQF
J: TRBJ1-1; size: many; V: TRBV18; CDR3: ASSPMMNTEAF
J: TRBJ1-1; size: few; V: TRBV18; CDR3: ASSRTGEPTEAF
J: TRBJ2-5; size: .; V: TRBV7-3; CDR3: ASSPGGLAQETQY
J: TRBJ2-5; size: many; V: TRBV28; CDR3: ASSLSSWQETQY
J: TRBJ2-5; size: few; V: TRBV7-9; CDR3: ASSPPSDIHSWTQY
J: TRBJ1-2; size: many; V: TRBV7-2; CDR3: ASSLGGSYGYT
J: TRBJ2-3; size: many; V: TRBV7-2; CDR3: ASSPRQGGDTQY
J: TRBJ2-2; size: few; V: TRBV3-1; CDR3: ASSQDPAASSGELF
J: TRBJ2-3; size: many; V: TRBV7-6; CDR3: ASSLALAGDTDTQY
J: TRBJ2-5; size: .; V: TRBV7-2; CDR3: ASSLEVGNQY
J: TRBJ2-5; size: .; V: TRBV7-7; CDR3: ASSLEAFQETQY
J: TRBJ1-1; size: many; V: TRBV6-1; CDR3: ATARAFGGTEAF
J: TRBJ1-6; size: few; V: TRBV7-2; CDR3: ASSPVVEVYNSPLH
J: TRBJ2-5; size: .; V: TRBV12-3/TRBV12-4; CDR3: ASSRGRDSIRETQY